The sequence of this T cell receptor beta chain was determined in a study of shared clonotypes between healthy human individuals. Naive CD8 cells lacked CD45RO, underwent positive selection for CCR7 and left out terminally differentiated effector memory CD45RA+ cells. A remark on this clone: Antigen: not known.

TCRdb keeps only in-frame clones here, not all; method: immunoSEQ multiplex PCR. The sample shows about 2 million clones, about 95% of them seen only once. Trimming took off 5 bases at V and 6 bases at J, with 12 bases between the two ends. Germline-derived CDR1 and CDR2 are MNHEY and SVGAGI. This CDR3 comprises 13 residues. Notes on the study in general: Compared with memory subsets, naive subsets generally had larger estimated richness. Naive CD4 clonotypes were shared across several donors at around 5%.

The clonotype originates from a man between 18 and 29 years old in good health. Sequenced material: naive CD8+ T cells sorted from blood. The chain uses TRBV6-5 and TRBJ2-3; no firm D call. The CDR3 loop is CASSLVPQDTQYF. For the CDR3, the DNA is TGTGCCAGCAGTCTCGTTCCTCAGGATACGCAGTATTTT.